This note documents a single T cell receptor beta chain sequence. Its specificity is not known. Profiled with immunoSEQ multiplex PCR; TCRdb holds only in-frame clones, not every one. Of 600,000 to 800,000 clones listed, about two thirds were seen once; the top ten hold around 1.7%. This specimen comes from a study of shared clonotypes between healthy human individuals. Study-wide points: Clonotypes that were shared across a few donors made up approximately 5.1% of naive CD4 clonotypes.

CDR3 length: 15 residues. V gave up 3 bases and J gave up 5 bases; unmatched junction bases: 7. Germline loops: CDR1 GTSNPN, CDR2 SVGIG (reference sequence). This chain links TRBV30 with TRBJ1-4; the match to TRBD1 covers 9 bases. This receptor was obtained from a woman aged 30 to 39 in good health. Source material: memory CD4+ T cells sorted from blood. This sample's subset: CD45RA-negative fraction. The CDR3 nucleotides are TGTGCCTGGAGGGAGAAAGGGACAGGGAATGAAAAACTGTTTTTT. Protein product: CAWREKGTGNEKLFF.